Shown below are 11 T cell receptor beta chains from a single sample sequenced in a study of CD8+CD57+ T cells in acquired aplastic anemia. Sequencing was done on patients that had shown CD8+CD57+ cell expansion by flow cytometry. TCR beta VDJ combinations and CDR3 sequences were profiled from genomic DNA. In TCRdb, the reads were re-called with MiXCR into one record per CDR3 protein. The data show roughly 260,000 distinct CDR3 sequences, around 43% seen once. The sample was sorted CD4+, CD8+, or CD8+CD57+ T cells (not recorded which) from PBMCs. The receptor source for this set is a human donor with aplastic anemia.

CDR3 in amino acids: CASNLNEQFF. The CDR3, as DNA: TGCGCCAGCAACCTAAATGAGCAGTTCTTC. The chain carries TRBV10-2 and TRBJ2-1; D remains ambiguous. CDR3 length equals 10 residues. Germline CDR1 is WSHSY and CDR2 is SAAADI. V was shortened by 7 bases and J by 7 bases, with 5 bases between the two germline ends.

The chain links TRBV24-1 to TRBJ1-1, with D possibly matching TRBD1 (6 bases). V was pared by 11 bases and J by 1 base, with 31 bases between. The CDR3 has 19 amino acids. Germline V CDR1 and CDR2: KGHDR, SFDVKD. The CDR3 nucleotides read TGTGCCAGCAATTTCAGGGGCGGAGGGCCAGGGGTAAAGAACACTGAAGCTTTCTTT. It is translated as CASNFRGGGPGVKNTEAFF.

This clonotype appeared many times. The chain links TRBV7-9 to TRBJ1-1; TRBD1 is a possible D gene (5 bases). The CDR3 has 14 amino acids. Germline-derived CDR1 and CDR2 are SEHNR and FQNEAQ (reference sequence). Trimming removed 2 bases at V and 1 base at J, with 8 bases between. CDR3 protein: CASSLSTGNTEAFF. CDR3 nucleotides: TGTGCCAGCAGCTTATCTACAGGGAACACTGAAGCTTTCTTT.

The chain recombines TRBV15 with TRBJ2-3, with a tentative D call TRBD2 (6 bases). Germline CDR1 LNHNV, CDR2 YYDKDF (reference sequence). This CDR3 region has 16 residues. With 4 bases removed from V and 11 bases from J, the gap between germline ends came to 25 bases. The CDR3 nucleotides read TGTGCCACCAGCAAAGGGACTGGGAGCTCCTACAATGAGCAGTATTTT. Its translation: CATSKGTGSSYNEQYF.

The chain combines TRBV7-3 with TRBJ1-1, with unresolved D. The germline V gene has CDR1 SGHTA and CDR2 FQGTGA. The length of the CDR3 is 11 residues. V lost 6 bases and J 3 bases, leaving 5 bases between the germline ends. CDR3 nucleotide sequence: TGTGCCAGCAGGACGGACACTGAAGCTTTCTTT. Protein product: CASRTDTEAFF.

This clonotype has only a few counts. V and J are TRBV14 and TRBJ2-5, with TRBD1 matching 9 bases. Trimming removed 6 bases from V and 1 base from J; junction bases left unmatched: 9. CDR1 and CDR2 (germline): SGHDN, FVKESK. The CDR3 extends over 16 amino acids. CDR3 sequence reads: CASSTTPDRGQETQYF. The CDR3 nucleotides are TGTGCCAGCAGTACGACCCCGGACAGGGGCCAAGAGACCCAGTACTTC. Full variable domain (outside the CDR3, taken from reference TRBV14 and TRBJ2-5): EAGVTQFPSHSVIEKGQTVTLRCDPISGHDNLYWYRRVMGKEIKFLLHFVKESKQDESGMPNNRFLAERTGGTYSTLKVQPAELEDSGVYFCASSTTPDRGQETQYFGPGTRLLVL.

The chain combines TRBV2 with TRBJ2-7, with 7 positions matching TRBD1. This CDR3 comprises 13 residues. With V trimmed by 4 bases and J by 6 bases, 6 bases remained unmatched. In germline, CDR1 is SNHLY, CDR2 FYNNEI. The CDR3 DNA is TGTGCCAGCAGTGTACAGGGGATTAGCGAGCAGTACTTC. The encoded protein is CASSVQGISEQYF. Using reference TRBV2 and TRBJ2-7 for the parts outside the CDR3, the full variable domain is EPEVTQTPSHQVTQMGQEVILRCVPISNHLYFYWYRQILGQKVEFLVSFYNNEISEKSEIFDDQFSVERPDGSNFTLKIRSTKLEDSAMYFCASSVQGISEQYFGPGTRLTVT.

This clonotype showed up many times. The chain combines TRBV6-4 with TRBJ2-1, with 9 bases lining up with TRBD2. This CDR3 has 16 amino acids. The germline V gene encodes CDR1 MRHNA and CDR2 SNTAGT. The J segment lost 8 bases and the V segment lost 3 bases, leaving 11 bases of the junction unmatched. The CDR3 sequence: CASSERAGGPFDEQFF. The CDR3 DNA is TGTGCCAGCAGTGAAAGGGCGGGAGGGCCGTTCGATGAGCAGTTCTTC.

This sequence joins TRBV7-9 and TRBJ2-3, with 9 positions matching TRBD1. Germline V gene sequence: CDR1 SEHNR, CDR2 FQNEAQ (reference sequence). The ends lost 11 bases at V and 0 bases at J; junction bases unmatched: 9. This CDR3 has 15 amino acids. Here the CDR3 reads CAWSHGTGSTDTQYF. The CDR3, as DNA: TGTGCCTGGAGTCACGGGACAGGGAGCACAGATACGCAGTATTTT.

CDR3 nucleotides: TGCAGTGCACATACCTCGGAGACCCAGTACTTC. Its protein is CSAHTSETQYF. This chain joins TRBV20-1 and TRBJ2-5, with D uncertain. The CDR3 is 11 amino acids. Trimming cost V 6 bases and J 5 bases, with 10 bases left between them. From germline, CDR1 is DFQATT and CDR2 SNEGSKA (reference sequence).

The V call is TRBV5-4, the J call TRBJ1-2, with 8 bases identical to TRBD1. The CDR3 has 12 residues. The germline V gene encodes CDR1 SGHNT and CDR2 YYREEE (reference sequence). With 4 bases clipped from V and 10 bases from J, the junction kept 6 bases outside the gene matches. The CDR3 coding sequence is TGTGCCAGCAGCCAGACAGGGGATTACTACACCTTC. Protein sequence: CASSQTGDYYTF.